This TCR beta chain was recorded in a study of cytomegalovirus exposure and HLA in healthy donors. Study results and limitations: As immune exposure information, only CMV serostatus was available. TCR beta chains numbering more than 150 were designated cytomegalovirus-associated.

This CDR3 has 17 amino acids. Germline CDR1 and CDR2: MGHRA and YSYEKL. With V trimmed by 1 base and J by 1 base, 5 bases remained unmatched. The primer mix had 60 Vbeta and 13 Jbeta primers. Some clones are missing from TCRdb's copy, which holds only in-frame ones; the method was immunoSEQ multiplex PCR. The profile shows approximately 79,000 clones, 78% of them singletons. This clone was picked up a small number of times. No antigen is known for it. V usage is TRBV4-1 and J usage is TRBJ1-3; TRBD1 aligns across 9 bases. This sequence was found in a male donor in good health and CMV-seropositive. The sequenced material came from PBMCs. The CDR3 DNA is TGCGCCAGCAGCCAAGGGAGACAGGGGGAATCTGGAAACACCATATATTTT. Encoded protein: CASSQGRQGESGNTIYF.